This TCR beta chain is from a study of T-cell memory formation after mild COVID-19. Study-wide findings and caveats: Contracting clones, day 15 to 85, had balanced CD4/CD8, and later expanders favored CD4+. Those CD4+ clones that contracted were mainly in CM and EM (CD8+ ones in EMRA).

Each CDR3 protein gets one entry after TCRdb re-called the 5' RACE reads with MiXCR. The repertoire holds around 100,000 distinct CDR3 sequences, with approximately 22% as singletons. A few counts support this clonotype. Its target is unknown. This CDR3 is built from 13 residues. Looked up from germline, CDR1 is MNHEY and CDR2 is SMNVEV (reference sequence). V lost 4 bases to trimming and J lost 3 bases; unmatched junction nucleotides: 3. Material: PBMCs or a T cell subset sorted from them (not recorded which). The rearrangement uses TRBV27 and TRBJ2-7; 7 nucleotides align to TRBD1. This TCR was sampled from a man between 18 and 35 years old who had mild COVID-19 (a few samples of this study predate the infection). Cell type and time point are not known. The CDR3 protein is CASSSGGHYEQYF. The CDR3 coding sequence is TGTGCCAGCAGTTCAGGGGGACACTACGAGCAGTACTTC.